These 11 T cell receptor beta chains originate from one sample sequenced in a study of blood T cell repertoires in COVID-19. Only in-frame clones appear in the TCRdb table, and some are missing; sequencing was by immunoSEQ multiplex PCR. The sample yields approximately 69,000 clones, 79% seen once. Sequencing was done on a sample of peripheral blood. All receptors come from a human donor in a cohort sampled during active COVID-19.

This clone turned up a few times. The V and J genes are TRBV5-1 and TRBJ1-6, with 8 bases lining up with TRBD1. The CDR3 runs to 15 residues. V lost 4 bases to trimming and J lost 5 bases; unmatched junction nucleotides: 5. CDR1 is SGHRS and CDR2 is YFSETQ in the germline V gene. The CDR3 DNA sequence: TGCGCCAGCAGCACCGGACAGGGCGATAATTCACCCCTCCACTTT. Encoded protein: CASSTGQGDNSPLHF.

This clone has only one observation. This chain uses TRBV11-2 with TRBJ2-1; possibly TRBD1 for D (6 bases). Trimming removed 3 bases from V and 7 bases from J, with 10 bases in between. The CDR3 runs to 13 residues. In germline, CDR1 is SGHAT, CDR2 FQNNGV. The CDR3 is CASSFQQGNEQFF. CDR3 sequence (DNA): TGTGCCAGCAGCTTCCAACAGGGAAATGAGCAGTTCTTC.

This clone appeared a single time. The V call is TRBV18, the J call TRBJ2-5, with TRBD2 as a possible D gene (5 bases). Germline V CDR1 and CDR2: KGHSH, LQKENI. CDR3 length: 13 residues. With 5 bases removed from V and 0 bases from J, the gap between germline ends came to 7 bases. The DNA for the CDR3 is TGTGCCAGCTCAATGGACTACCAAGAGACCCAGTACTTC. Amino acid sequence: CASSMDYQETQYF.

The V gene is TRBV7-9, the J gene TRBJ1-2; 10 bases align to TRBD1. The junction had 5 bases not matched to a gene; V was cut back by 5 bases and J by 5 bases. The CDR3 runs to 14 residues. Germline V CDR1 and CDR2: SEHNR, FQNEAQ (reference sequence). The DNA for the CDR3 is TGTGCCAGCAGCCCTGGGACAGGGGAATATGGCTACACCTTC. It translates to CASSPGTGEYGYTF.

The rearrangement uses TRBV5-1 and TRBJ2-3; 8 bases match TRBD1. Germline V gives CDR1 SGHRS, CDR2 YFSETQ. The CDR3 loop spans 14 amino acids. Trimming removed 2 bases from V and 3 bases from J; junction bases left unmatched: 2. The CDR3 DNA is TGCGCCAGCAGCTTAAGGACAGGGACAGATACGCAGTATTTT. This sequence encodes CASSLRTGTDTQYF.

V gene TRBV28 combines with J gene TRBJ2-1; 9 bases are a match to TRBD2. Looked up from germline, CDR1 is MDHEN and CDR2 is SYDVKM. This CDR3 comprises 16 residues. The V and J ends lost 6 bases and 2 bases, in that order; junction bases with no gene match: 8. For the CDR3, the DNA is TGTGCCAGCAGCACCTCGCGGGGGGGCACCTACAATGAGCAGTTCTTC. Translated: CASSTSRGGTYNEQFF.

The CDR3 loop reads CASKDISAAFF. CDR3 DNA sequence: TGTGCCAGCAAGGACATTTCCGCAGCTTTCTTT. The chain employs TRBV25-1 and TRBJ1-1; D is possibly TRBD1 (5 bases). Trimming took 7 bases from V and 10 from J, leaving 13 bases between them. CDR1 and CDR2 from the germline V gene are MGHDK and SYGVNS. CDR3 length: 11 amino acids.

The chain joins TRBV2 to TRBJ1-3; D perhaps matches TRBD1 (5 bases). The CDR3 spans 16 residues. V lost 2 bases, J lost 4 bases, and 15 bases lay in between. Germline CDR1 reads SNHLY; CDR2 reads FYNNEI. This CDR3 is CASSERGRAAGNTIYF. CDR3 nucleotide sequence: TGTGCCAGCAGTGAAAGGGGCCGGGCAGCAGGAAACACCATATATTTT.

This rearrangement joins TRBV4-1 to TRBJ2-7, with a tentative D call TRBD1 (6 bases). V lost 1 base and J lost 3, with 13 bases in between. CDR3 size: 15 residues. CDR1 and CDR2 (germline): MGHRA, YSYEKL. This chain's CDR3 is CASSQGQEGYYEQYF. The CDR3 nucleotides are TGCGCCAGCAGCCAAGGACAGGAAGGATACTACGAGCAGTACTTC.

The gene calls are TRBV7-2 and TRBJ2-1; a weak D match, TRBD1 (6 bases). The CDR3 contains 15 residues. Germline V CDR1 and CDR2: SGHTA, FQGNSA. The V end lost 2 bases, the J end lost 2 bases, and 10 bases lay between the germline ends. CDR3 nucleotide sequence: TGTGCCAGCAGCTTAACCGGGACAACCTACAATGAGCAGTTCTTC. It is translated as CASSLTGTTYNEQFF. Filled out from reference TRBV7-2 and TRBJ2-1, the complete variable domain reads GAGVSQSPSNKVTEKGKDVELRCDPISGHTALYWYRQSLGQGLEFLIYFQGNSAPDKSGLPSDRFSAERTGGSVSTLTIQRTQQEDSAVYLCASSLTGTTYNEQFFGPGTRLTVL.

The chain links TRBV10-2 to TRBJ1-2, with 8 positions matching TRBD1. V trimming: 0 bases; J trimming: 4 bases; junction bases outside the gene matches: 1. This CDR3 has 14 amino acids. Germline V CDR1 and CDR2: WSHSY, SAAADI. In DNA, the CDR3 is TGCGCCAGCAGTGAGTCGACAGGGGCCTATGGCTACACCTTC. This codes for CASSESTGAYGYTF.